The source of this TCR beta chain is a study of blood T cell repertoires in COVID-19. About the study: The United States, Italy and Spain provided the acute and convalescent COVID-19 samples. T cells, B-cell-depleted T cells, or PBMCs supplied cDNA or gDNA.

This clone was detected only a few times. The germline CDR1 and CDR2 sequences are LGHNA and YNFKEQ. Trimming cost V 1 base and J 3 bases, with 7 bases left between them. This CDR3 is built from 13 residues. Generated by immunoSEQ multiplex PCR, the TCRdb table keeps only in-frame clones and is missing some. The data hold almost 400,000 clones, with around 87% observed a single time. The source material was peripheral blood. The source of this sequence is a woman aged 55-70 years with COVID-19, enrolled during active disease. This sequence joins TRBV4-2 and TRBJ2-7, with a tentative D call TRBD2 (6 bases). The CDR3 loop reads CASSQAGVYEQYF. The CDR3 DNA reads as TGTGCCAGCAGCCAAGCGGGGGTCTACGAGCAGTACTTC.